This TCR beta chain came from a study of shared clonotypes between healthy human individuals. Data came from immunoSEQ multiplex PCR; TCRdb stores just in-frame clones and leaves some out. The table lists millions of clones, 90% to 95% of them singletons. Partitioning of CD4+ cells yielded a CD45RA+ naive subset and a CD45RA-negative memory subset. In the case of this clone: The antigen is unknown.

In germline, CDR1 is SGHNT, CDR2 YENEEA. V lost 0 bases to trimming and J lost 6 bases, with 9 bases between them. CDR3 length: 13 amino acids. Whole-study results and caveats: The genetic and exposure-history diversity represented was limited by few donors. Non-shared clonotypes displayed generation probabilities falling below those of clonotypes present in all four donors.

This chain joins TRBV11-3 and TRBJ2-7; tentatively, D is TRBD1 (5 bases). This sequence originates from a man between 18 and 35 years old in good health. The specimen sequenced was naive CD4+ T cells sorted from blood. Documented subset: CD45RA+ positively selected. CDR3 amino acids: CASSLDRGAEQYF. The CDR3 bases are TGTGCCAGCAGCTTAGATAGGGGTGCCGAGCAGTACTTC.